This is a list of T cell receptor beta chains from one sample in a study of ipilimumab plus nivolumab after autologous stem cell transplantation. The assay was immunoSEQ multiplex PCR, and TCRdb's table has in-frame clones only and misses some. There are a few thousand clones in the sample; roughly 80% occur only once, and 55% to 70% lies in the top ten. This specimen was PBMCs, taken in a trial of ipilimumab plus nivolumab as post-transplant consolidation. These receptors were collected from a male donor with multiple myeloma. The CDR3 runs from the conserved cysteine through the conserved F or W. Fields, in order: D gene, J gene, V gene, clone size, CDR3 protein, CDR3 DNA. A D gene is named only where the DNA matches it firmly. Only some rows state a clone size, as once, few, many or a class for expanded clones.

>.|TRBJ1-6|TRBV5-1|.
CASSLGGGYNSPLHF
TGCGCCAGCAGCTTGGGAGGGGGTTATAATTCACCCCTCCACTTT
>TRBD1|TRBJ1-4|TRBV10-2|.
CASSEPRQGNEKLFF
TGCGCCAGCAGTGAGCCAAGACAGGGTAATGAAAAACTGTTTTTT
>.|TRBJ1-5|TRBV5-6|.
CASSPWQAGNQPQHF
TGTGCCAGCAGCCCCTGGCAGGCTGGCAATCAGCCCCAGCATTTT
>.|TRBJ1-2|TRBV19|.
CASSIRHLGYTF
TGTGCCAGTAGTATCCGCCACCTTGGCTACACCTTC
>.|TRBJ1-2|TRBV18|few
CASSPNPKASYGYTF
TGTGCCAGCTCACCAAACCCAAAGGCTAGTTATGGCTACACCTTC
>.|TRBJ1-1|TRBV7-6|.
CASSLGTEAFF
TGTGCCAGCAGCTTAGGCACTGAAGCTTTCTTT
>.|TRBJ1-1|TRBV27|.
CASSLLGTMNTEAFF
TGTGCCAGCAGTTTATTGGGGACCATGAACACTGAAGCTTTCTTT
>.|TRBJ2-6|TRBV18|.
CASSLGGRGANVLTF
TGTGCCAGCTCCCTTGGTGGTCGTGGGGCCAACGTCCTGACTTTC
>.|TRBJ1-1|TRBV5-4|few
CASSLAGSEAFF
TGTGCCAGCAGCTTGGCCGGGTCTGAAGCTTTCTTT
>.|TRBJ2-3|TRBV29-1|.
CSVVKGHSTDTQYF
TGCAGCGTTGTGAAGGGACACAGCACAGATACGCAGTATTTT